The 21 T cell receptor beta chains below were found in one sample sequenced in a study of blood T cell repertoires in COVID-19. The method was immunoSEQ multiplex PCR; TCRdb's version includes in-frame clones alone and lacks a portion of them. The data show 98,000 or so clones, with approximately 91% seen just once and about 5.1% held by the top ten. Source material: peripheral blood. Every receptor here comes from a human donor in a cohort sampled during active COVID-19.

With regard to this clone: Other DNA sequences of this sample code for an identical CDR3. The V gene is TRBV5-4, the J gene TRBJ1-2; 7 nucleotides align to TRBD1. The CDR3 runs 14 residues. V gave up 1 base and J gave up 3 bases; unmatched junction bases: 3. Germline-derived CDR1 and CDR2 are SGHNT and YYREEE (reference sequence). The CDR3 is CASSLPGTDYGYTF. CDR3 nucleotides: TGTGCCAGCAGCTTGCCTGGGACAGACTATGGCTACACCTTC.

This chain connects TRBV5-4 to TRBJ2-1; D might be TRBD1 (6 bases). CDR3 length: 15 amino acids. CDR1 is SGHNT, CDR2 YYREEE, per germline (reference sequence). V shed 0 bases and J shed 0 bases, with 7 bases lying between them. CDR3 in amino acids: CASSLVTGSYNEQFF. The DNA for the CDR3 is TGTGCCAGCAGCTTGGTGACAGGCTCCTACAATGAGCAGTTCTTC.

V gene TRBV5-4 combines with J gene TRBJ2-7, with 8 bases that match TRBD1. CDR1 and CDR2 (germline): SGHNT, YYREEE (reference sequence). The V segment lost 4 bases and the J segment 0 bases; nucleotides outside the gene matches: 6. This CDR3 is 15 amino acids long. CDR3 protein: CASSPRTGTSYEQYF. DNA of the CDR3: TGTGCCAGCAGCCCAAGGACAGGGACCTCCTACGAGCAGTACTTC.

The CDR3 sequence is CASSQELRRNTEAFF. The CDR3 DNA reads TGTGCCAGCAGCCAAGAACTGAGGCGAAACACTGAAGCTTTCTTT. V is TRBV3-1 (or the pseudogene TRBV3-2) and J is TRBJ1-1; no firm D call. Germline-derived CDR1 and CDR2 are LGHDT and YNNKEL (reference sequence). Deletions cut 0 bases from V and 2 bases from J, with 10 bases between. The CDR3 loop spans 15 amino acids.

The genes are TRBV5-1 and TRBJ2-7; possible D gene TRBD2, 6 bases. The CDR3 contains 14 residues. Germline V CDR1 and CDR2: SGHRS, YFSETQ. V lost 3 bases, J lost 6 bases, and 16 bases lay in between. The CDR3 region has the DNA TGCGCCAGCAGCTCCGGGACGGCGACTAGCGAGCAGTACTTC. This gives the protein CASSSGTATSEQYF. The whole variable domain, filled in from reference TRBV5-1 and TRBJ2-7, reads KAGVTQTPRYLIKTRGQQVTLSCSPISGHRSVSWYQQTPGQGLQFLFEYFSETQRNKGNFPGRFSGRQFSNSRSEMNVSTLELGDSALYLCASSSGTATSEQYFGPGTRLTVT.

This chain uses TRBV4-3 with TRBJ1-4, with 8 bases fitting TRBD1. The CDR3 is 16 amino acids. V lost 1 base, J lost 7 bases, and 8 bases stayed unmatched. Per germline, CDR1 LGHNA and CDR2 YSLEER. The DNA of the CDR3 is TGCGCCAGCAGCCAAGGGGAGGGGACAGGCTCTGAAAAACTGTTTTTT. It encodes CASSQGEGTGSEKLFF.

As to this clone: The sample carries other DNA sequences with the same CDR3. V is TRBV6-5 and J is TRBJ1-1, with D possibly being TRBD1 (6 bases). In germline, CDR1 is MNHEY, CDR2 SVGAGI. V was cut by 2 bases and J by 1 base, with 8 bases left in between. The CDR3 loop spans 14 amino acids. The CDR3 here is CASSYDRKNTEAFF. As DNA, the CDR3 is TGTGCCAGCAGTTACGACAGGAAGAACACTGAAGCTTTCTTT.

The chain combines TRBV5-6 with TRBJ1-5; 8 nucleotides agree with TRBD1. The CDR3 is made up of 18 amino acids. Trimming cost V 1 base and J 2 bases; bases outside gene matches: 11. Germline V lookup: CDR1 SGHDT, CDR2 YYEEEE. CDR3 sequence (DNA): TGTGCCAGCAGCTTGTCCGGACAGGGAGTAAGGGGCAATCAGCCCCAGCATTTT. Its translation is CASSLSGQGVRGNQPQHF.

Of note for this clone: Other DNA sequences in this sample translate to the same CDR3. The chain employs TRBV5-4 and TRBJ2-7, with D maybe TRBD1 (5 bases). V was clipped by 4 bases and J by 0 bases, with 8 bases between them. Germline V gene data show CDR1 as SGHNT and CDR2 as YYREEE (reference sequence). This CDR3 spans 13 amino acids. The CDR3 DNA follows: TGTGCCAGCAGCCCCCAGGGCTCCTACGAGCAGTACTTC. This sequence encodes CASSPQGSYEQYF. The full variable domain, with the rest looked up from reference TRBV5-4 and TRBJ2-7, is ETGVTQSPTHLIKTRGQQVTLRCSSQSGHNTVSWYQQALGQGPQFIFQYYREEENGRGNFPPRFSGLQFPNYSSELNVNALELDDSALYLCASSPQGSYEQYFGPGTRLTVT.

As concerns this clone: Germline and junction disagree at one end, which may indicate a read error. The V gene is TRBV7-8, the J gene TRBJ2-7, with a tentative D call TRBD1 (6 bases). Germline V gives CDR1 SGHVS, CDR2 FQNEAQ. CDR3 size: 12 residues. The chain's CDR3 is CASSPGARPLVF. CDR3 DNA sequence: TGTGCCAGCAGCCCAGGGGCACGACCCCTCGTATTC.

This clone came up once. The rearrangement uses TRBV5-1 and TRBJ2-1; 11 nucleotides line up with TRBD2. CDR1 is SGHRS and CDR2 is YFSETQ in the germline V gene. The CDR3 length is 15 residues. Trimming took 4 bases from V and 5 from J; bases not matched to a gene: 5. CDR3 nucleotides: TGCGCCAGCAGCACATTAGCGGGAGGGAACAATGAGCAGTTCTTC. Protein product: CASSTLAGGNNEQFF.

The V call is TRBV28, the J call TRBJ1-5; TRBD1 agrees at 7 bases. The V and J ends lost 5 bases and 8 bases, in that order; junction bases with no gene match: 9. The length of the CDR3 is 14 residues. Looked up from germline, CDR1 is MDHEN and CDR2 is SYDVKM. The CDR3 here is CASSRQGVIEPQHF. DNA for the CDR3: TGTGCCAGCAGTCGTCAGGGGGTTATCGAGCCCCAGCATTTT.

This rearrangement joins TRBV7-9 to TRBJ2-4, with TRBD1 matching 10 bases. The CDR3 has 18 residues. Germline V gene sequence: CDR1 SEHNR, CDR2 FQNEAQ (reference sequence). V was clipped by 5 bases and J by 1 base; unmatched bases: 11. In nucleotides, the CDR3 is TGTGCCAGCAGCCCACGGGACAGGGGAGCTACGGCCAAAAACATTCAGTACTTC. It specifies CASSPRDRGATAKNIQYF.

This sequence joins TRBV6-5 and TRBJ1-1; no definite D call. Germline V gene lookup returns CDR1 MNHEY and CDR2 SVGAGI. V shed 6 bases and J shed 6 bases, with 8 bases lying between them. This CDR3 spans 11 amino acids. The CDR3 loop reads CASRGSSEAFF. The CDR3 DNA is TGTGCCAGCAGGGGCAGCTCTGAAGCTTTCTTT.

The rearrangement links TRBV19 to TRBJ2-3, with TRBD2 matching over 7 bases. The germline CDR1 and CDR2 sequences are LNHDA and SQIVND (reference sequence). This CDR3 is built from 15 residues. V gave up 5 bases and J gave up 4 bases; unmatched junction bases: 9. Written as DNA, the CDR3 is TGTGCCAGTAGTTTGGTCCGGGGGGATGCAGATACGCAGTATTTT. Translated: CASSLVRGDADTQYF.

V gene TRBV24-1 combines with J gene TRBJ2-1; 14 nucleotides match TRBD2. The CDR3 runs to 16 residues. V shed 0 bases, J shed 7 bases, and the junction held 1 base outside the gene matches. Germline CDR1 reads KGHDR; CDR2 reads SFDVKD. CDR3 nucleotides: TGTGCCACCAGTGATTTGGGGACTAGCGGGAGAAATGAGCAGTTCTTC. This encodes CATSDLGTSGRNEQFF.

The CDR3 here is CASSADGGRSETQYF. The CDR3 coding sequence is TGTGCCAGCTCAGCCGACGGCGGGAGGTCGGAGACCCAGTACTTC. The chain uses TRBV18 and TRBJ2-5, with 8 nucleotides matching TRBD2. The CDR3 is 15 amino acids. Trimming cost V 5 bases and J 5 bases; bases outside gene matches: 10. Germline CDR1 KGHSH, CDR2 LQKENI.

The J gene is TRBJ2-7, the V gene TRBV9; TRBD1 matches 7 bases. This CDR3 region has 14 residues. V shed 2 bases and J 2 bases; nucleotides not matched to a gene: 4. Germline V gene lookup returns CDR1 SGDLS and CDR2 YYNGEE. The CDR3 is CASSVGTVAYEQYF. In DNA form, the CDR3 reads TGTGCCAGCAGCGTCGGGACAGTGGCCTACGAGCAGTACTTC.

This clone showed up just once. This rearrangement joins TRBV5-4 to TRBJ2-2, with D tentatively TRBD2 (5 bases). CDR1 is SGHNT, CDR2 YYREEE, per germline (reference sequence). The CDR3 loop spans 14 amino acids. V was cut by 4 bases and J by 2 bases, with 9 bases left in between. CDR3 DNA sequence: TGTGCCAGCAGCGTAGGACTTAACACCGGGGAGCTGTTTTTT. Translating it yields CASSVGLNTGELFF.

The chain links TRBV7-9 to TRBJ1-3, with D hard to call. The germline V and J ends were trimmed by 5 bases and 0 bases, with 5 bases remaining between them. The CDR3 contains 13 residues. The germline V gene encodes CDR1 SEHNR and CDR2 FQNEAQ (reference sequence). CDR3 sequence (DNA): TGTGCCAGCAGCCCGAGCTCTGGAAACACCATATATTTT. Protein product: CASSPSSGNTIYF.

This rearrangement joins TRBV18 to TRBJ1-3; 7 nucleotides match TRBD1. J was trimmed by 3 bases and V by 0 bases; bases with no gene match: 5. CDR1 is KGHSH and CDR2 is LQKENI in the germline V gene. This CDR3 spans 16 amino acids. The CDR3 here is CASSPPGRGNGNTIYF. The CDR3 region has the DNA TGTGCCAGCTCACCACCGGGCAGGGGGAATGGAAACACCATATATTTT. The variable domain in full, with the rest retrieved from reference TRBV18 and TRBJ1-3, is NAGVMQNPRHLVRRRGQEARLRCSPMKGHSHVYWYRQLPEEGLKFMVYLQKENIIDESGMPKERFSAEFPKEGPSILRIQQVVRGDSAAYFCASSPPGRGNGNTIYFGEGSWLTVV.